Below are 24 T cell receptor beta chains sequenced from a single sample in a study of control samples from healthy donors and cancer patients. TCRdb's copy holds only in-frame clones and misses some; the assay was immunoSEQ multiplex PCR. This sample has 170,000 or so clones, with 85% to 95% found just once. The sequencing sample was made of blood. The receptors come from a man in his thirties or forties in good health.

This chain uses TRBV27 with TRBJ2-2; 10 nucleotides agree with TRBD1. The CDR3 is made up of 15 amino acids. Looked up from germline, CDR1 is MNHEY and CDR2 is SMNVEV (reference sequence). Trimming took 6 bases from V and 6 from J; bases not matched to a gene: 7. The CDR3 bases are TGTGCCAGCAGGCCGGGACAGGGGTTGGCCGGGGAGCTGTTTTTT. As protein: CASRPGQGLAGELFF.

The chain has TRBV7-8 and TRBJ1-1, with no clear D. Between the trimmed V and J ends, which lost 1 base and 7 bases, there was a span of 10 bases. Germline V lookup: CDR1 SGHVS, CDR2 FQNEAQ. The CDR3 sequence is 13 residues long. CDR3 sequence: CASSLGPASEAFF. The DNA for the CDR3 is TGTGCCAGCAGCTTAGGGCCTGCCAGTGAAGCTTTCTTT. Full variable domain (outside the CDR3, taken from reference TRBV7-8 and TRBJ1-1): GAGVSQSPRYKVAKRGQDVALRCDPISGHVSLFWYQQALGQGPEFLTYFQNEAQLDKSGLPSDRFFAERPEGSVSTLKIQRTQQEDSAVYLCASSLGPASEAFFGQGTRLTVV.

This clone was observed a handful of times. The CDR3 region is CASSHPGVFSGNTIYF. The CDR3 nucleotides read TGTGCCAGCAGCCATCCTGGGGTCTTCTCTGGAAACACCATATATTTT. The gene calls are TRBV14 and TRBJ1-3; D gene unclear. The CDR3 consists of 16 residues. Germline CDR1 reads SGHDN; CDR2 reads FVKESK. V was trimmed by 3 bases and J by 0 bases, leaving 12 bases between them. Looking up the rest from reference TRBV14 and TRBJ1-3 gives the full variable domain: EAGVTQFPSHSVIEKGQTVTLRCDPISGHDNLYWYRRVMGKEIKFLLHFVKESKQDESGMPNNRFLAERTGGTYSTLKVQPAELEDSGVYFCASSHPGVFSGNTIYFGEGSWLTVV.

The chain links TRBV6-2 or TRBV6-3 to TRBJ1-1; D perhaps matches TRBD1 (5 bases). The germline V and J ends were trimmed by 5 bases and 1 base, with 8 bases remaining between them. Germline CDR1 and CDR2: MNHEY and SVGEGT. CDR3 size: 13 residues. CDR3 sequence reads: CASSDGANTEAFF. The CDR3 DNA reads as TGTGCCAGCAGTGACGGGGCGAACACTGAAGCTTTCTTT.

This chain connects TRBV5-1 to TRBJ2-7, with 9 bases fitting TRBD1. CDR1 is SGHRS and CDR2 is YFSETQ in the germline V gene. The CDR3 sequence is 16 residues long. V trimming: 4 bases; J trimming: 5 bases; junction bases outside the gene matches: 13. The CDR3 region is CASSPGQGLIGHEQYF. The CDR3 DNA sequence: TGCGCCAGCAGCCCTGGACAGGGGTTGATCGGACACGAGCAGTACTTC.

The DNA of the CDR3 is TGTGCCAGCAGTGAGTGGACTAGCGGACTCGAGTACTTC. The encoded protein is CASSEWTSGLEYF. The chain links TRBV25-1 to TRBJ2-7; TRBD2 aligns across 10 bases. Germline CDR1 is MGHDK and CDR2 is SYGVNS. The CDR3 sequence is 13 residues long. With 3 bases clipped from V and 11 bases from J, the junction kept 7 bases outside the gene matches.

This chain uses TRBV6-5 with TRBJ2-7; tentative D call: TRBD2 (6 bases). Germline values: CDR1 MNHEY, CDR2 SVGAGI. The CDR3 runs to 14 residues. Trimming pared 6 bases from V and 1 base from J, leaving 13 bases between. The CDR3 nucleotides are TGTGCCAGCAGCTTTAGGGGAGGATCCTACGAGCAGTACTTC. Its translation is CASSFRGGSYEQYF.

This clone was observed a handful of times. The chain uses TRBV20-1 and TRBJ1-5; 8 bases are shared with TRBD1. This CDR3 spans 16 amino acids. J was trimmed by 3 bases and V by 3 bases; bases with no gene match: 10. CDR1 is DFQATT and CDR2 is SNEGSKA in the germline V gene (reference sequence). The CDR3 loop is CSASGGQGPLNQPQHF. The CDR3 nucleotides are TGCAGTGCTAGTGGCGGACAGGGCCCCCTCAATCAGCCCCAGCATTTT.

This sequence joins TRBV5-1 and TRBJ2-5; 9 bases are a match to TRBD2. Losses at the gene ends were 0 bases for V and 1 base for J; bases not matched to a gene: 4. The CDR3 totals 16 residues. CDR1 is SGHRS, CDR2 YFSETQ, per germline. CDR3: CASSLALAGAQETQYF. Written as DNA, the CDR3 is TGCGCCAGCAGCTTGGCCTTAGCGGGGGCCCAAGAGACCCAGTACTTC.

The J gene is TRBJ1-1, the V gene TRBV19; D remains ambiguous. The ends were cut back, 3 bases at V and 3 bases at J, with 11 bases in the middle. The CDR3 contains 14 residues. Per germline, CDR1 LNHDA and CDR2 SQIVND (reference sequence). The CDR3 region has the DNA TGTGCCAGTAGTATCTCGGTAGATGACACTGAAGCTTTCTTT. Amino acids: CASSISVDDTEAFF.

The V gene is TRBV6-5, the J gene TRBJ1-5; D not certain. This CDR3 has 13 amino acids. Germline values: CDR1 MNHEY, CDR2 SVGAGI. V lost 3 bases, J lost 4 bases, and 7 bases lay in between. For the CDR3, the DNA is TGTGCCAGCAGTTATCGTGAGAATCAGCCCCAGCATTTT. It specifies CASSYRENQPQHF.

The chain uses TRBV5-4 and TRBJ2-2; the match to TRBD2 covers 9 bases. The CDR3 runs to 17 residues. V lost 0 bases and J lost 7; bases outside the gene matches: 10. Germline V CDR1 and CDR2: SGHNT, YYREEE (reference sequence). The CDR3 reads CASSLEAVAGAGGELFF. The CDR3 region has the DNA TGTGCCAGCAGCTTGGAGGCGGTAGCGGGAGCGGGCGGGGAGCTGTTTTTT.

The chain recombines TRBV4-1 with TRBJ2-7; 11 nucleotides line up with TRBD2. The CDR3 loop spans 14 amino acids. Germline CDR1 reads MGHRA; CDR2 reads YSYEKL. Trimming removed 3 bases from V and 4 bases from J; junction bases left unmatched: 2. CDR3 in amino acids: CASSQGLAVYEQYF. In nucleotides, the CDR3 is TGCGCCAGCAGCCAGGGACTAGCGGTTTACGAGCAGTACTTC.

This chain joins TRBV7-2 and TRBJ2-5; 9 bases line up with TRBD1. The CDR3 is made up of 15 amino acids. With V trimmed by 1 base and J by 7 bases, 7 bases remained unmatched. From germline, CDR1 is SGHTA and CDR2 FQGNSA. Here the CDR3 DNA reads TGTGCCAGCAGCTTAGACGCGACAGGGGGTGGGACCCAGTACTTC. This translates into CASSLDATGGGTQYF.

The chain has TRBV29-1 and TRBJ2-1; 15 positions match TRBD2. The CDR3 covers 12 residues. J lost 10 bases, V lost 7 bases, and 2 bases had no gene match. Germline CDR1 SQVTM, CDR2 ANQGSEA. The CDR3 nucleotides are TGCAGCGGAGGGACTAGCGGGAGGGAGCAGTTCTTC. Translation: CSGGTSGREQFF.

The gene calls are TRBV7-6 and TRBJ1-2; D is possibly TRBD1 (5 bases). CDR1 is SGHVS and CDR2 is FNYEAQ in the germline V gene. The V end was cut by 5 bases, the J end by 3 bases, with 19 bases between. This CDR3 is 16 amino acids long. CDR3 DNA: TGTGCCAGCAGCCCTGGAAACAGGAACTATTACTATGGCTACACCTTC. As protein: CASSPGNRNYYYGYTF.

V is TRBV11-2 and J is TRBJ2-5, with 8 bases matching TRBD1. Germline V lookup: CDR1 SGHAT, CDR2 FQNNGV. The CDR3 has 15 residues. With 2 bases clipped from V and 1 base from J, the junction kept 3 bases outside the gene matches. CDR3 sequence (DNA): TGTGCCAGCAGCTTAAGTACAGGGGGCCAAGAGACCCAGTACTTC. Amino acids: CASSLSTGGQETQYF.

The chain combines TRBV5-1 with TRBJ2-1, with 11 bases aligning to TRBD2. The CDR3 extends over 17 amino acids. With 0 bases clipped from V and 10 bases from J, the junction kept 12 bases outside the gene matches. Germline lookup yields CDR1 SGHRS and CDR2 YFSETQ. Written as DNA, the CDR3 is TGCGCCAGCAGCTTGGACCCACTAGCGGGAGAATATGGCGAGCAGTTCTTC. As protein: CASSLDPLAGEYGEQFF.

The chain has TRBV25-1 and TRBJ1-6; 8 nucleotides align to TRBD1. Germline V gives CDR1 MGHDK, CDR2 SYGVNS. There are 18 residues in the CDR3. With 6 bases clipped from V and 0 bases from J, the junction kept 10 bases outside the gene matches. The CDR3 coding sequence is TGTGCCAGCAGGGGAATAGGACAGGGAATCTCCTATAATTCACCCCTCCACTTT. Its protein is CASRGIGQGISYNSPLHF.

The chain joins TRBV7-6 to TRBJ1-1, with D uncertain. V lost 5 bases, J lost 1 base, and 14 bases lay in between. The V gene's germline CDR1 is SGHVS and CDR2 FNYEAQ. CDR3 length equals 15 residues. CDR3 coding DNA: TGTGCCAGCAGCCTTCTACCGGATTCGAACACTGAAGCTTTCTTT. Encoded protein: CASSLLPDSNTEAFF.

This chain connects TRBV19 to TRBJ2-5, with TRBD2 matching over 12 bases. Losses at the gene ends were 3 bases for V and 4 bases for J; bases not matched to a gene: 9. The germline CDR1 and CDR2 sequences are LNHDA and SQIVND (reference sequence). This CDR3 region has 17 residues. CDR3 residues: CASSIETSGSFGETQYF. CDR3 in DNA: TGTGCCAGTAGTATTGAGACTAGCGGGAGTTTCGGAGAGACCCAGTACTTC.

The CDR3 DNA sequence: TGTGCCTGGACACGGGGGTTGGGAGAAAAACTGTTTTTT. The encoded protein is CAWTRGLGEKLFF. This chain links TRBV30 with TRBJ1-4; D possibly corresponds to TRBD1 (5 bases). Trimming left V 4 bases short and J 8 bases short, with 14 bases between. The CDR3 contains 13 residues. In germline, CDR1 is GTSNPN, CDR2 SVGIG (reference sequence).

The chain couples TRBV4-1 to TRBJ2-1, with 7 bases matching TRBD2. V was pared by 1 base and J by 9 bases, with 3 bases of the junction left unmatched. The CDR3 has 13 amino acids. Germline CDR1 MGHRA, CDR2 YSYEKL. The DNA of the CDR3 is TGCGCCAGCAGCCAAGCTCGCGGGAGTGAGCAGTTCTTC. Its protein is CASSQARGSEQFF.

This rearrangement joins TRBV28 to TRBJ2-7; a weak D match, TRBD2 (7 bases). This CDR3 has 14 amino acids. V was trimmed by 2 bases and J by 3 bases, leaving 11 bases between them. Per the germline V gene, CDR1 is MDHEN and CDR2 is SYDVKM. The CDR3 DNA reads as TGTGCCAGCAGTTTAGGGGGGGCGGACTACGAGCAGTACTTC. Protein product: CASSLGGADYEQYF.